Shown below are 18 T cell receptor beta chains from a single sample sequenced in a study of multiple sclerosis patients with progressive multifocal leukoencephalopathy. Time point: time of PML onset. Here immunoSEQ multiplex PCR was the method, and the copy in TCRdb shows in-frame clones only, minus some. The profile covers under 35,000 clones, with roughly 86% appearing a single time and approximately 5.2% taken by the ten largest. This specimen was PBMCs, taken from a patient treated with natalizumab. The origin of the receptors is a woman in her thirties or forties with progressive multifocal leukoencephalopathy.

This CDR3 reads CASSLGTAYGYTF. DNA for the CDR3: TGTGCCAGCAGCTTAGGGACAGCCTATGGCTACACCTTC. The chain carries TRBV7-2 and TRBJ1-2; D is perhaps TRBD1 (6 bases). The germline V gene encodes CDR1 SGHTA and CDR2 FQGNSA. V lost 1 base and J lost 4, with 7 bases in between. This CDR3 is 13 amino acids long.

This chain links TRBV13 with TRBJ1-1; 11 bases fit TRBD1. Trimming cost V 5 bases and J 8 bases; bases outside gene matches: 10. From germline, CDR1 is PRHDT and CDR2 FYEKMQ (reference sequence). CDR3 length: 15 amino acids. The CDR3 loop reads CASSPPGQGVWEAFF. In nucleotides, the CDR3 is TGTGCCAGCAGCCCTCCGGGACAGGGGGTTTGGGAAGCTTTCTTT.

The CDR3 region is CASNGDSGANVLTF. CDR3 bases: TGTGCCAGTAACGGGGACTCTGGGGCCAACGTCCTGACTTTC. The chain couples TRBV19 to TRBJ2-6, with D perhaps matching TRBD2 (5 bases). V gave up 7 bases and J gave up 0 bases, with 7 bases separating them. This CDR3 has 14 residues. CDR1 LNHDA and CDR2 SQIVND come from the germline V gene (reference sequence). The full variable domain, completed using reference TRBV19 and TRBJ2-6, is DGGITQSPKYLFRKEGQNVTLSCEQNLNHDAMYWYRQDPGQGLRLIYYSQIVNDFQKGDIAEGYSVSREKKESFPLTVTSAQKNPTAFYLCASNGDSGANVLTFGAGSRLTVL.

The V and J genes are TRBV28 and TRBJ2-2; D is perhaps TRBD2 (6 bases). This CDR3 region has 15 residues. The germline V and J ends were trimmed by 4 bases and 0 bases, with 9 bases remaining between them. CDR1 is MDHEN, CDR2 SYDVKM, per germline. For the CDR3, the DNA is TGTGCCAGCAGTTGGGGCGGGGCGAACACCGGGGAGCTGTTTTTT. This translates into CASSWGGANTGELFF. Full variable domain (remainder filled in from reference TRBV28 and TRBJ2-2): DVKVTQSSRYLVKRTGEKVFLECVQDMDHENMFWYRQDPGLGLRLIYFSYDVKMKEKGDIPEGYSVSREKKERFSLILESASTNQTSMYLCASSWGGANTGELFFGEGSRLTVL.

Worth noting for this clone: One end of the junction varies from germline; a read error may be responsible. The rearrangement uses TRBV27 and TRBJ2-7; D is possibly TRBD1 or TRBD2 (6 bases each). CDR3 length equals 13 residues. CDR1 is MNHEY, CDR2 SMNVEV, per germline (reference sequence). CDR3 bases: TGTGCCAGCAGCCCGAACCTTAGACAGGAGGGTAGCTTC. Encoded protein: CASSPNLRQEGSF.

J is TRBJ2-7 and V is TRBV2; D is perhaps TRBD2 (5 bases). CDR3 size: 14 residues. CDR1 and CDR2 (germline): SNHLY, FYNNEI. The V and J ends lost 5 bases and 9 bases respectively, with 20 bases between them. The CDR3 DNA is TGTGCCAGCAGTCGGGCAGCCGCGGGTTTTGGGCAGTACTTC. Translating it yields CASSRAAAGFGQYF.

This clone was picked up a small number of times. The genes are TRBV11-3 and TRBJ1-2; TRBD1 agrees at 7 bases. The trim removed 9 bases at V and 12 bases at J, leaving 4 bases unmatched. The CDR3 loop spans 9 amino acids. The germline CDR1 and CDR2 sequences are SGHNT and YENEEA. Here the CDR3 reads CARSGGDTF. The CDR3 DNA reads TGTGCCAGATCAGGGGGGGACACCTTC.

The chain combines TRBV18 with TRBJ2-5, with TRBD1 matching over 8 bases. In germline, CDR1 is KGHSH, CDR2 LQKENI. The CDR3 is made up of 14 amino acids. J was trimmed by 5 bases and V by 6 bases; bases with no gene match: 8. The DNA of the CDR3 is TGTGCCAGCTCGCCGCCGGGACAGGCCGAGACCCAGTACTTC. This sequence encodes CASSPPGQAETQYF.

The rearrangement joins TRBV15 to TRBJ2-5; 9 nucleotides line up with TRBD1. Germline trimming cut 5 bases from V and 6 bases from J; bases unmatched to any gene: 7. Germline V gene data show CDR1 as LNHNV and CDR2 as YYDKDF (reference sequence). The CDR3 has 14 amino acids. The CDR3 DNA follows: TGTGCCACCAGCCGCCGGACAGGGGAAAAGACCCAGTACTTC. Translation gives CATSRRTGEKTQYF.

The CDR3 DNA is TGTGCCAGCAGTTTAGGAGGGGGCGTCGGCTATGGCTACACCTTC. Translation gives CASSLGGGVGYGYTF. The chain joins TRBV28 to TRBJ1-2; the match to TRBD1 covers 7 bases. The CDR3 runs to 15 residues. The ends lost 2 bases at V and 4 bases at J; junction bases unmatched: 7. Looked up from germline, CDR1 is MDHEN and CDR2 is SYDVKM.

J is TRBJ2-1 and V is TRBV7-8; D may be TRBD1 or TRBD2 (8 bases each). Germline V lookup: CDR1 SGHVS, CDR2 FQNEAQ. With 3 bases removed from V and 12 bases from J, the gap between germline ends came to 21 bases. The CDR3 loop spans 15 amino acids. The CDR3 nucleotides read TGTGCCAGCAGCTTCGACAGGGGAGGACTAGCACTGCAGTTCTTC. It encodes CASSFDRGGLALQFF. The full variable domain, its missing parts supplied by reference TRBV7-8 and TRBJ2-1, is GAGVSQSPRYKVAKRGQDVALRCDPISGHVSLFWYQQALGQGPEFLTYFQNEAQLDKSGLPSDRFFAERPEGSVSTLKIQRTQQEDSAVYLCASSFDRGGLALQFFGPGTRLTVL.

The chain recombines TRBV9 with TRBJ2-1; D gene unclear. The V end was cut by 0 bases, the J end by 4 bases, with 14 bases between. Germline loops: CDR1 SGDLS, CDR2 YYNGEE. The CDR3 contains 16 residues. The CDR3 coding sequence is TGTGCCAGCAGCGTAGGCGGCAGGAAATCTTACAATGAGCAGTTCTTC. This codes for CASSVGGRKSYNEQFF.

DNA of the CDR3: TGTGCCAGCAGGCGCGAGAGGACTCCTACCTACGAGCAGTACTTC. This encodes CASRRERTPTYEQYF. The chain couples TRBV6-1 to TRBJ2-7; tentatively, D is TRBD2 (5 bases). Germline V gives CDR1 MNHNS, CDR2 SASEGT. V was shortened by 6 bases and J by 2 bases, with 17 bases between the two germline ends. This CDR3 contains 15 residues.

CDR3: CASSSMQGLAGDEQFF. As DNA, the CDR3 is TGTGCCAGCAGTAGCATGCAGGGACTAGCGGGAGATGAGCAGTTCTTC. The chain couples TRBV28 to TRBJ2-1; TRBD2 matches at 14 bases. The CDR3 is 16 amino acids. V lost 5 bases and J lost 8; bases outside the gene matches: 8. Germline loops: CDR1 MDHEN, CDR2 SYDVKM.

This chain uses TRBV12-5 with TRBJ2-2; 8 bases align to TRBD1. CDR1 and CDR2 (germline): LGHNT, FRNRAP. The J segment lost 4 bases and the V segment lost 5 bases, leaving 6 bases of the junction unmatched. The CDR3 is made up of 15 amino acids. CDR3 bases: TGTGCTAGTGGTCCCCGGACAGGGTTCACCGGGGAGCTGTTTTTT. Residues: CASGPRTGFTGELFF.

This clone is a singleton in its sample. The chain couples TRBV19 to TRBJ1-5; 7 bases map to TRBD1. V was pared by 4 bases and J by 7 bases, with 7 bases of the junction left unmatched. The CDR3 length is 14 residues. The V gene's germline CDR1 is LNHDA and CDR2 SQIVND (reference sequence). The DNA for the CDR3 is TGTGCCAGTAGTACCAGGGGGGAGGGCCAGCCCCAGCATTTT. It codes for CASSTRGEGQPQHF.

The rearrangement joins TRBV7-6 to TRBJ2-2; the match to TRBD1 covers 11 bases. The CDR3 has 16 amino acids. The J segment lost 6 bases and the V segment lost 8 bases, leaving 11 bases of the junction unmatched. Germline CDR1 is SGHVS and CDR2 is FNYEAQ. The CDR3 loop is CASSLGGTGGSGELFF. DNA of the CDR3: TGTGCCAGCTCTCTAGGAGGGACAGGGGGTTCCGGGGAGCTGTTTTTT. The full variable domain, its missing parts supplied by reference TRBV7-6 and TRBJ2-2, is GAGVSQSPRYKVTKRGQDVALRCDPISGHVSLYWYRQALGQGPEFLTYFNYEAQQDKSGLPNDRFSAERPEGSISTLTIQRTEQRDSAMYRCASSLGGTGGSGELFFGEGSRLTVL.

The rearrangement joins TRBV18 to TRBJ1-1; D might be TRBD1 (5 bases). From germline, CDR1 is KGHSH and CDR2 LQKENI. The CDR3 loop spans 18 amino acids. With 5 bases removed from V and 0 bases from J, the gap between germline ends came to 22 bases. CDR3 sequence: CASSSSGIGGVLNTEAFF. The DNA of the CDR3 is TGTGCCAGCTCATCGAGTGGGATCGGGGGAGTACTGAACACTGAAGCTTTCTTT.